The 21 T cell receptor beta chains below all came from one sample that was sequenced in a study of cytomegalovirus exposure and HLA in healthy donors. The PCR used 60 Vbeta and 13 Jbeta primers. Assay: immunoSEQ multiplex PCR; the TCRdb copy retains only in-frame clones and omits some. In the table there are 200,000 or so clones, 70% to 90% of which are singletons. Sequenced sample: PBMCs. These receptors originate from a man in his thirties or forties in good health and CMV-seronegative.

The chain combines TRBV7-9 with TRBJ1-1; TRBD1 matches at 10 bases. The germline CDR1 and CDR2 sequences are SEHNR and FQNEAQ (reference sequence). The CDR3 contains 14 residues. V was clipped by 5 bases and J by 5 bases; unmatched bases: 5. CDR3 sequence reads: CASSPTGGVTEAFF. The CDR3 nucleotides read TGTGCCAGCAGCCCGACAGGGGGCGTAACTGAAGCTTTCTTT. Based on the CDR3 plus reference TRBV7-9 and TRBJ1-1, the full variable domain is DTGVSQNPRHKITKRGQNVTFRCDPISEHNRLYWYRQTLGQGPEFLTYFQNEAQLEKSRLLSDRFSAERPKGSFSTLEIQRTEQGDSAMYLCASSPTGGVTEAFFGQGTRLTVV.

V gene TRBV28 combines with J gene TRBJ1-5; the D gene is possibly TRBD1 (5 bases). Germline CDR1 is MDHEN and CDR2 is SYDVKM. CDR3 length: 15 amino acids. Deletions cut 3 bases from V and 1 base from J, with 10 bases between. The CDR3 here is CASSLTELSNQPQHF. The CDR3 nucleotides are TGTGCCAGCAGTTTGACAGAACTAAGCAATCAGCCCCAGCATTTT.

This sequence joins TRBV28 and TRBJ1-6; a possible D gene is TRBD1 (6 bases). Trimming removed 2 bases at V and 7 bases at J, with 12 bases between. The CDR3 contains 15 residues. Per germline, CDR1 MDHEN and CDR2 SYDVKM. The CDR3 DNA sequence: TGTGCCAGCAGTTTAGGGGGAGGGGGGAATTCACCCCTCCACTTT. Its translation: CASSLGGGGNSPLHF.

V and J are TRBV28 and TRBJ1-4; no clear D gene. The V end lost 2 bases, the J end lost 4 bases, and 11 bases lay between the germline ends. The germline CDR1 and CDR2 sequences are MDHEN and SYDVKM. CDR3 length: 15 amino acids. The CDR3 region has the DNA TGTGCCAGCAGTTTAGGTAGCACGATTAATGAAAAACTGTTTTTT. It is translated as CASSLGSTINEKLFF.

The V gene is TRBV4-2, the J gene TRBJ2-6; D is uncertain. V shed 4 bases and J shed 0 bases, with 10 bases lying between them. Per germline, CDR1 LGHNA and CDR2 YNFKEQ. This CDR3 comprises 16 residues. The CDR3 is CASSPTRASGANVLTF. The CDR3 DNA reads TGTGCCAGCAGCCCTACCCGTGCCTCTGGGGCCAACGTCCTGACTTTC.

The chain uses TRBV19 and TRBJ2-3, with 7 bases that match TRBD1. CDR1 and CDR2 (germline): LNHDA, SQIVND (reference sequence). This CDR3 has 15 residues. J lost 6 bases, V lost 5 bases, and 11 bases had no gene match. The chain's CDR3 is CASSVPTGPPDTQYF. The CDR3, as DNA: TGTGCCAGTAGTGTTCCGACAGGGCCCCCGGATACGCAGTATTTT.

J is TRBJ1-1 and V is TRBV19, with 10 nucleotides matching TRBD1. Germline assignment: CDR1 LNHDA and CDR2 SQIVND (reference sequence). The V segment lost 1 base and the J segment 3 bases; nucleotides outside the gene matches: 5. The CDR3 has 16 residues. CDR3 nucleotide sequence: TGTGCCAGTAGTATAGCCATCGGACAGGGGGACACTGAAGCTTTCTTT. Encoded protein: CASSIAIGQGDTEAFF.

The chain is built from TRBV5-4 and TRBJ1-2, with D perhaps TRBD1 (5 bases). The CDR3 is made up of 16 amino acids. CDR1 SGHNT and CDR2 YYREEE come from the germline V gene (reference sequence). Trimming left V 0 bases short and J 6 bases short, with 18 bases between. The CDR3 region has the DNA TGTGCCAGCAGCTTGGAACTTGGGGGAGGGTCCCATGGCTACACCTTC. Translating it yields CASSLELGGGSHGYTF.

This chain joins TRBV6-5 and TRBJ1-5; possible D gene TRBD1, 5 bases. Germline lookup yields CDR1 MNHEY and CDR2 SVGAGI. V was cut by 6 bases and J by 4 bases, with 16 bases left in between. The CDR3 is made up of 15 amino acids. DNA of the CDR3: TGTGCCAGCAGCCCGGGCCAGGGTCCAAATCAGCCCCAGCATTTT. Translated: CASSPGQGPNQPQHF.

V is TRBV7-2 and J is TRBJ1-2; 12 nucleotides agree with TRBD1. With V trimmed by 1 base and J by 2 bases, 5 bases remained unmatched. The length of the CDR3 is 17 residues. Germline CDR1 and CDR2: SGHTA and FQGNSA. The CDR3 here is CASSLGGTGGQNYGYTF. In DNA form, the CDR3 reads TGTGCCAGCAGCTTAGGCGGGACAGGGGGCCAGAACTATGGCTACACCTTC.

V usage is TRBV27 and J usage is TRBJ2-5, with 7 nucleotides matching TRBD1. J lost 5 bases, V lost 5 bases, and 5 bases had no gene match. From germline, CDR1 is MNHEY and CDR2 SMNVEV (reference sequence). This CDR3 spans 13 amino acids. Here the CDR3 reads CASSPTGRETQYF. The CDR3 bases are TGTGCCAGCAGTCCGACAGGGCGGGAGACCCAGTACTTC.

The CDR3, as DNA: TGTGCCAGCAGTGAAGCAGGGACTAGCGGGGGAGATACGCAGTATTTT. This sequence encodes CASSEAGTSGGDTQYF. This chain links TRBV6-1 with TRBJ2-3, with 14 positions matching TRBD2. Germline assignment: CDR1 MNHNS and CDR2 SASEGT. This CDR3 is 16 amino acids long. With 0 bases clipped from V and 5 bases from J, the junction kept 1 base outside the gene matches.

The V and J genes are TRBV7-9 and TRBJ2-7; no clear D gene. Germline V gene lookup returns CDR1 SEHNR and CDR2 FQNEAQ (reference sequence). Trimming pared 5 bases from V and 3 bases from J, leaving 17 bases between. This CDR3 has 15 residues. The CDR3: CASSPGAGMFYEQYF. CDR3 DNA sequence: TGTGCCAGCAGCCCGGGTGCCGGAATGTTCTACGAGCAGTACTTC.

V is TRBV29-1 and J is TRBJ2-3; weak D call: TRBD2 (6 bases). Germline CDR1 and CDR2: SQVTM and ANQGSEA. Trimming left V 4 bases short and J 4 bases short, with 15 bases between. This CDR3 comprises 14 residues. This chain's CDR3 is CSVGSSVGADTQYF. CDR3 in DNA: TGCAGCGTTGGATCTAGCGTCGGCGCAGATACGCAGTATTTT.

This clone turned up a few times. The genes are TRBV7-2 and TRBJ2-7; D possibly corresponds to TRBD1 (5 bases). V lost 1 base and J 5 bases, leaving 12 bases between the germline ends. Germline V gene data show CDR1 as SGHTA and CDR2 as FQGNSA. CDR3 length: 14 residues. CDR3 sequence: CASSLVLLRDEQYF. CDR3 in DNA: TGTGCCAGCAGCTTAGTTCTACTCAGGGACGAGCAGTACTTC.

V gene TRBV19 combines with J gene TRBJ1-5, with D unclear. Trimming cost V 2 bases and J 2 bases, with 13 bases left between them. The CDR3 runs to 16 residues. Germline CDR1 LNHDA, CDR2 SQIVND (reference sequence). CDR3 amino acids: CASSIYPGSGNQPQHF. Here the CDR3 DNA reads TGTGCCAGTAGTATATATCCGGGGTCGGGCAATCAGCCCCAGCATTTT. The entire variable domain, with the rest obtained from reference TRBV19 and TRBJ1-5, is as follows: DGGITQSPKYLFRKEGQNVTLSCEQNLNHDAMYWYRQDPGQGLRLIYYSQIVNDFQKGDIAEGYSVSREKKESFPLTVTSAQKNPTAFYLCASSIYPGSGNQPQHFGDGTRLSIL.

The chain recombines TRBV18 with TRBJ1-5; 7 bases agree with TRBD1. V was pared by 3 bases and J by 9 bases, with 8 bases of the junction left unmatched. The CDR3 is 14 residues long. From germline, CDR1 is KGHSH and CDR2 LQKENI. The CDR3 here is CASSPAGRDRPQHF. The CDR3 bases are TGTGCCAGCTCACCCGCAGGTAGGGACAGGCCCCAGCATTTT.

The V call is TRBV5-4, the J call TRBJ2-1, with a possible D match to TRBD2 (6 bases). Germline V gene data show CDR1 as SGHNT and CDR2 as YYREEE (reference sequence). Deletions cut 4 bases from V and 5 bases from J, with 10 bases between. CDR3 length: 13 residues. The CDR3 DNA reads as TGTGCCAGCAGCGTGGGACTTGACAATGAGCAGTTCTTC. Its protein product is CASSVGLDNEQFF.

The count of this clone is one. This rearrangement joins TRBV7-9 to TRBJ2-7; a possible D gene is TRBD1 (6 bases). Per the germline V gene, CDR1 is SEHNR and CDR2 is FQNEAQ (reference sequence). This CDR3 region has 18 residues. V was shortened by 0 bases and J by 3 bases, with 21 bases between the two germline ends. CDR3 amino acids: CASSLAGAGSQFNYEQYF. The CDR3, as DNA: TGTGCCAGCAGCTTAGCGGGGGCCGGGTCGCAATTTAACTACGAGCAGTACTTC.

Concerning this clone: This sample also contains other DNA sequences that code for the same CDR3. This chain joins TRBV19 and TRBJ2-5, with 8 positions matching TRBD2. The CDR3 runs 15 residues. Germline V gene data show CDR1 as LNHDA and CDR2 as SQIVND (reference sequence). Trimming took 5 bases from V and 0 from J; bases not matched to a gene: 5. The CDR3 spells CASSSGGGYQETQYF. For the CDR3, the DNA is TGTGCCAGTAGTTCCGGCGGGGGGTACCAAGAGACCCAGTACTTC.

The chain carries TRBV19 and TRBJ2-3; D not certain. V was cut by 3 bases and J by 6 bases, with 7 bases left in between. Germline loops: CDR1 LNHDA, CDR2 SQIVND (reference sequence). The CDR3 consists of 12 residues. CDR3 in DNA: TGTGCCAGTAGTATTTCTTTGGATACGCAGTATTTT. Translation: CASSISLDTQYF.